The next 12 T cell receptor beta chains were all read from a single sample in a study of cytomegalovirus exposure and HLA in healthy donors. Amplification used 60 Vbeta primers and 13 Jbeta primers. Only in-frame clones appear in the TCRdb table, and some are missing; sequencing was by immunoSEQ multiplex PCR. In the table there are about 180,000 clones, approximately 85% of which are singletons. Specimen: PBMCs. These TCRs come from a girl between 10 and 17 years old in good health and CMV-seropositive.

The rearrangement joins TRBV7-6 to TRBJ1-6; D perhaps matches TRBD1 (5 bases). Germline V gives CDR1 SGHVS, CDR2 FNYEAQ. The V end lost 1 base, the J end lost 2 bases, and 12 bases lay between the germline ends. The length of the CDR3 is 17 residues. CDR3 residues: CASSLEGGRAYNSPLHF. Here the CDR3 DNA reads TGTGCCAGCAGCTTAGAGGGCGGCAGGGCCTATAATTCACCCCTCCACTTT.

The chain combines TRBV6-5 with TRBJ1-1; D gene uncertain. CDR3 length equals 11 residues. V was cut by 8 bases and J by 4 bases, with 8 bases left in between. Germline assignment: CDR1 MNHEY and CDR2 SVGAGI. The CDR3 DNA reads TGTGCCAGCGAGCGGGGCACTGAAGCTTTCTTT. Translated: CASERGTEAFF.

The chain is built from TRBV4-1 and TRBJ1-4; a possible D gene is TRBD1 (6 bases). V dropped 1 base and J dropped 2 bases, with 14 bases sitting between them. The CDR3 spans 17 residues. Germline values: CDR1 MGHRA, CDR2 YSYEKL. The CDR3 protein is CASSQAWGRSTNEKLFF. CDR3 DNA sequence: TGCGCCAGCAGCCAAGCCTGGGGGCGGAGTACTAATGAAAAACTGTTTTTT.

This chain uses TRBV13 with TRBJ2-1; 9 nucleotides align to TRBD2. The CDR3 length is 15 residues. V lost 4 bases and J lost 8; bases outside the gene matches: 9. Germline CDR1 reads PRHDT; CDR2 reads FYEKMQ (reference sequence). CDR3 sequence (DNA): TGTGCCAGCAGCTCTGCGGGACTAGCCGGCCATGAGCAGTTCTTC. Residues: CASSSAGLAGHEQFF.

V is TRBV5-6 and J is TRBJ1-2, with TRBD1 identical over 7 bases. The CDR3 spans 12 residues. The V segment lost 5 bases and the J segment 6 bases; nucleotides outside the gene matches: 4. CDR1 is SGHDT and CDR2 is YYEEEE in the germline V gene. The DNA of the CDR3 is TGTGCCAGCAGGGGGACAGCGGATGGCTACACCTTC. Translation gives CASRGTADGYTF.

The chain carries TRBV2 and TRBJ2-3, with 12 bases lining up with TRBD2. CDR1 is SNHLY, CDR2 FYNNEI, per germline. The CDR3 extends over 17 amino acids. Trimming cost V 7 bases and J 7 bases; bases outside gene matches: 15. CDR3 DNA sequence: TGTGCCAGCATCCGAGGGCTAGCGGGGGGGCCGGGAAATACGCAGTATTTT. This translates into CASIRGLAGGPGNTQYF.

Only a few counts were recorded for this clone. The rearrangement joins TRBV6-6 to TRBJ1-2, with 7 nucleotides matching TRBD1. CDR3 length: 15 amino acids. Germline-derived CDR1 and CDR2 are MNHNY and SVGAGI (reference sequence). V dropped 0 bases and J dropped 4; count of bases not matched to a gene: 5. The CDR3 sequence is CASSYSNRGSYGYTF. The CDR3, as DNA: TGTGCCAGCAGTTACTCGAACAGGGGTAGCTATGGCTACACCTTC.

V is TRBV27 and J is TRBJ2-1; TRBD1 aligns across 7 bases. The CDR3 totals 14 residues. Germline CDR1 reads MNHEY; CDR2 reads SMNVEV (reference sequence). V was pared by 4 bases and J by 8 bases, with 8 bases of the junction left unmatched. CDR3 nucleotide sequence: TGTGCCAGCAGTTCAAGGGGGCGCCGGGATGAGCAGTTCTTC. This sequence encodes CASSSRGRRDEQFF.

CDR3 in amino acids: CASSQDVRVNRLGYTF. The CDR3 nucleotides are TGCGCCAGCAGCCAAGATGTCAGGGTCAATCGCCTTGGCTACACCTTC. The chain couples TRBV4-1 to TRBJ1-2, with D possibly matching TRBD1 (5 bases). The germline V and J ends were trimmed by 0 bases and 7 bases, with 18 bases remaining between them. This CDR3 region has 16 residues. CDR1 is MGHRA, CDR2 YSYEKL, per germline.

The chain uses TRBV4-1 and TRBJ2-1; TRBD1 matches at 8 bases. The trim removed 6 bases at V and 1 base at J, leaving 5 bases unmatched. This CDR3 has 15 residues. From germline, CDR1 is MGHRA and CDR2 YSYEKL. The CDR3 nucleotides are TGCGCCAGCAGTCGGGACAGGTTGTCCTACAATGAGCAGTTCTTC. Protein: CASSRDRLSYNEQFF.

The genes are TRBV14 and TRBJ2-3, with TRBD2 identical over 7 bases. The germline CDR1 and CDR2 sequences are SGHDN and FVKESK. J lost 4 bases, V lost 2 bases, and 6 bases had no gene match. There are 15 residues in the CDR3. The CDR3 loop is CASSQPGGPADTQYF. CDR3 nucleotide sequence: TGTGCCAGCAGCCAACCGGGGGGACCTGCAGATACGCAGTATTTT.

The V call is TRBV5-6, the J call TRBJ1-3; possibly TRBD1 for D (5 bases). CDR3 length: 15 amino acids. V was clipped by 3 bases and J by 1 base, with 11 bases between them. Germline CDR1 reads SGHDT; CDR2 reads YYEEEE. Here the CDR3 DNA reads TGTGCCAGCAGCTCCCACGGGGGTTCTGGAAACACCATATATTTT. Its protein product is CASSSHGGSGNTIYF.